This passage covers 2 T cell receptor beta chains from one sample sequenced in a study of cytomegalovirus exposure and HLA in healthy donors. PCR primers comprised 60 Vbeta and 13 Jbeta primers. Assay: immunoSEQ multiplex PCR; the TCRdb copy retains only in-frame clones and omits some. Counted here are approximately 74,000 clones, roughly 64% occurring once; the ten biggest clones make up 5.7%. Sequencing was done on a sample of PBMCs. The source is a man aged 25-40 years in good health and CMV-seropositive.

The gene calls are TRBV5-1 and TRBJ1-1; no firm D call. There are 13 residues in the CDR3. Trimming shortened V by 4 bases and J by 0 bases, and 7 bases separated the two germline ends. Germline V gene lookup returns CDR1 SGHRS and CDR2 YFSETQ. The CDR3 nucleotides read TGCGCCAGCAGCCGAGACATGAACACTGAAGCTTTCTTT. This encodes CASSRDMNTEAFF.

As DNA, the CDR3 is TGTGCCAGCAGTTACCCGGGACAGTCCCGTGGGCAGTTCTTC. This gives the protein CASSYPGQSRGQFF. The chain uses TRBV6-5 and TRBJ2-1; TRBD1 matches 7 bases. The CDR3 sequence is 14 residues long. Looked up from germline, CDR1 is MNHEY and CDR2 is SVGAGI. V dropped 2 bases and J dropped 12; count of bases not matched to a gene: 10.